The text below deals with one TCR beta chain. The data were obtained in a study of blood T cell repertoires in COVID-19. Germline trimming cut 5 bases from V and 6 bases from J; bases unmatched to any gene: 10. Germline V gene lookup returns CDR1 LGHDT and CDR2 YNNKEL (reference sequence). This CDR3 comprises 16 residues. In the original analysis: Amplified reference gene primers provided the basis for estimating nucleated cell counts. TCRdb's table, derived via immunoSEQ multiplex PCR, lists solely in-frame clones and lacks some. The DNA was the basis for D and trimming; V, J and clone size are from that table. The table lists tens of thousands of clones, approximately 80% of them singletons.

This receptor was identified in a woman aged 60 to 75 with acute or convalescent COVID-19. The rearrangement links TRBV3-1 (or the pseudogene TRBV3-2) to TRBJ2-2; 9 bases match TRBD2. The sequencing input was peripheral blood. The CDR3 region has the DNA TGTGCCAGCAGCAAGGCCCGCGGGGGGGCATCCGGGGAGCTGTTTTTT. Protein sequence: CASSKARGGASGELFF.